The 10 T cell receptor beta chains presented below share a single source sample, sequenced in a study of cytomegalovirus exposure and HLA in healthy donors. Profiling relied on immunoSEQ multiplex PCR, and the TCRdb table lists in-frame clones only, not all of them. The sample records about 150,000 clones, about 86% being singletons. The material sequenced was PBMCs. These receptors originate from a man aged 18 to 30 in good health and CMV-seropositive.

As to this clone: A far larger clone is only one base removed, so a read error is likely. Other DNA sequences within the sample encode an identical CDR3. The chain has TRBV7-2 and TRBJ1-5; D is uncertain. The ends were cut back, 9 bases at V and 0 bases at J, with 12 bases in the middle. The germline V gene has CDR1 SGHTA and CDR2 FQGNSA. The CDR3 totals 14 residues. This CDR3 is CASSLTISNQPQHF. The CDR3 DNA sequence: TGTGCCAGTAGCCTCACTATTAGCAATCAGCCCCAGCATTTT. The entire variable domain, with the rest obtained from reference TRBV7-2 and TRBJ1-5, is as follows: GAGVSQSPSNKVTEKGKDVELRCDPISGHTALYWYRQSLGQGLEFLIYFQGNSAPDKSGLPSDRFSAERTGGSVSTLTIQRTQQEDSAVYLCASSLTISNQPQHFGDGTRLSIL.

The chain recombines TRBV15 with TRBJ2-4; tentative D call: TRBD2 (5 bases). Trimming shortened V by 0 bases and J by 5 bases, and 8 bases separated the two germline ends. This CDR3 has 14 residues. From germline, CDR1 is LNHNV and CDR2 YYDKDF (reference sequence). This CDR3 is CATSRDEEENIQYF. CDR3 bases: TGTGCCACCAGCAGAGATGAGGAGGAAAACATTCAGTACTTC.

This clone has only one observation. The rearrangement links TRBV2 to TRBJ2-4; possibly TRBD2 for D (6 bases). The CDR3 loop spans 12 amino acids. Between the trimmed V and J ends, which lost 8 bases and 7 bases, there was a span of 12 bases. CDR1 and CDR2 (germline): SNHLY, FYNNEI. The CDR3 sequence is CASEYGGNIQYF. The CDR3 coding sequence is TGTGCCAGCGAATATGGGGGGAACATTCAGTACTTC.

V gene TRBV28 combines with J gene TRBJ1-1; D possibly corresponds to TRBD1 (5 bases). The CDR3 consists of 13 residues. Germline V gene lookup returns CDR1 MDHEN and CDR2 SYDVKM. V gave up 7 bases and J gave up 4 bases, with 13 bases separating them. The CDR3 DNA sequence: TGTGCCAGCATCTCATCGGGGGTCACTGAAGCTTTCTTT. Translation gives CASISSGVTEAFF.

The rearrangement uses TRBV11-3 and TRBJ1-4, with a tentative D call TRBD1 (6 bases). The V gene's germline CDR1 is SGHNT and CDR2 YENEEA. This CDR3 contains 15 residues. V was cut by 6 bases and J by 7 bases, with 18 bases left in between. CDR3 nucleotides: TGTGCCAGCAGGGTAAGCACAGGGTACTTTGAAAAACTGTTTTTT. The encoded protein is CASRVSTGYFEKLFF.

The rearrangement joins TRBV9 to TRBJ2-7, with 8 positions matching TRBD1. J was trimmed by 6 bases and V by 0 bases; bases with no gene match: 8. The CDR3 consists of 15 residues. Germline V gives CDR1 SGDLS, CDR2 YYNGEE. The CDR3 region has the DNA TGTGCCAGCAGCGTAGCAGGGGGCAGTTCCGGCGAGCAGTACTTC. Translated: CASSVAGGSSGEQYF.

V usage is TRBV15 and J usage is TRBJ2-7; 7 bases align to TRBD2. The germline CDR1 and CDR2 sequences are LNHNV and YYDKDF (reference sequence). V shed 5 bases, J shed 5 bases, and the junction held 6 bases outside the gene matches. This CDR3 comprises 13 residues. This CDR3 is CATSALAKDEQYF. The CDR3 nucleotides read TGTGCCACCAGCGCACTAGCGAAGGACGAGCAGTACTTC.

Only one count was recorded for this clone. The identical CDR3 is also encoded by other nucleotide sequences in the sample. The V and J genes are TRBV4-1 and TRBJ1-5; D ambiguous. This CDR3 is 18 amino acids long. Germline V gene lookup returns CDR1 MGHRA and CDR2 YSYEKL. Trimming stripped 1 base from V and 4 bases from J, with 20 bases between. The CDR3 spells CASSQGALRVGSNQPQHF. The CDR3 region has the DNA TGCGCCAGCAGCCAAGGGGCCTTGAGGGTTGGTAGTAATCAGCCCCAGCATTTT.

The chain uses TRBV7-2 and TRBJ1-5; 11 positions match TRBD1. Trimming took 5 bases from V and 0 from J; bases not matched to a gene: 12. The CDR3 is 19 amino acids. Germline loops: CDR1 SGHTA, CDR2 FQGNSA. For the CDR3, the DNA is TGTGCCAGCAGCCCCGCAGGGACAGGGGGTATGTATAGCAATCAGCCCCAGCATTTT. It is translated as CASSPAGTGGMYSNQPQHF.

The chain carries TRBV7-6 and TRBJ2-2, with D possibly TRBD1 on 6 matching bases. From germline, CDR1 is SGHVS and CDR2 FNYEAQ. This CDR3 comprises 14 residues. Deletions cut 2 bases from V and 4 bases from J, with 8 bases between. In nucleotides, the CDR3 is TGTGCCAGCAGCTTAACAGGGACCACCGGGGAGCTGTTTTTT. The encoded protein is CASSLTGTTGELFF. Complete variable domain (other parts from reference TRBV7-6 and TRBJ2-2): GAGVSQSPRYKVTKRGQDVALRCDPISGHVSLYWYRQALGQGPEFLTYFNYEAQQDKSGLPNDRFSAERPEGSISTLTIQRTEQRDSAMYRCASSLTGTTGELFFGEGSRLTVL.